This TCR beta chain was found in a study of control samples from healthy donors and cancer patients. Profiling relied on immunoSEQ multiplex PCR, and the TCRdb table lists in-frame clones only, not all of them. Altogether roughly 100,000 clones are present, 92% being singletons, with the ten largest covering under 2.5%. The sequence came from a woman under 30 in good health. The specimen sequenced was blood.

The CDR3 here is CASSSNLAGGIGNEQFF. CDR3 in DNA: TGTGCCAGCAGCTCCAATCTAGCGGGAGGGATAGGGAATGAGCAGTTCTTC. The chain couples TRBV7-9 to TRBJ2-1; 12 bases line up with TRBD2. CDR3 length: 17 residues. J gave up 7 bases and V 4 bases, and 11 bases lay outside the gene matches. The germline gives CDR1 SEHNR, CDR2 FQNEAQ (reference sequence).